The sequence of this TCR beta chain was determined in a study of cytomegalovirus exposure and HLA in healthy donors. The primer mix had 60 Vbeta and 13 Jbeta primers. Using immunoSEQ multiplex PCR, the repertoire was profiled, and TCRdb retains in-frame clones only, with some absent. The sample holds around 170,000 clones; 70% to 85% are singletons and the top ten take approximately 1.3%. The CDR3 is 14 residues long. CDR1 and CDR2 (germline): SGHVS, FQNEAQ. The junction had 2 bases not matched to a gene; V was cut back by 6 bases and J by 3 bases. Donors consisted of healthy bone marrow donors. As for this clone: Its antigen is unknown.

Study-wide points: Only CMV serostatus was available as immune exposure information.

The chain employs TRBV7-8 and TRBJ1-4; 9 nucleotides line up with TRBD1. Material: PBMCs. The receptor was derived from a man aged 18 to 29 in good health and CMV-seronegative. The CDR3 DNA reads as TGTGCCAGCAGACAGGGGGCAGCTAATGAAAAACTGTTTTTT. It translates to CASRQGAANEKLFF.